The T cell receptor beta chain described here comes from a study of blood T cell repertoires in COVID-19. Only in-frame clones appear in the TCRdb table, and some are missing; sequencing was by immunoSEQ multiplex PCR. Of more than 200,000 clones in the sample, more than 75% were seen once. Patients of the Seattle cohort, enrolled during active infection, were followed longitudinally. The receptor was isolated from a middle-aged man with COVID-19, enrolled during active disease. The sample was peripheral blood.

The CDR3 is CASTRSRQGRNSPLHF. The CDR3 nucleotides read TGTGCCAGTACCCGCAGCCGACAGGGCCGGAATTCACCCCTCCACTTT. The chain carries TRBV19 and TRBJ1-6; 7 bases match TRBD1. CDR3 size: 16 residues. Trimming took 7 bases from V and 7 from J; bases not matched to a gene: 13. Per germline, CDR1 LNHDA and CDR2 SQIVND (reference sequence).